Following are 2 T cell receptor beta chains from one sample sequenced in a study of CD4 T cells in relation to SARS-CoV-2 and coronaviruses. Unexposed donor CD4+ T cells date from about 2011-2019, before the COVID-19 pandemic. The repertoire was sequenced with immunoSEQ multiplex PCR; TCRdb's copy has only in-frame clones and lacks some. The data hold some 65,000 clones, with 87% observed a single time. The sequencing input was memory CD4+ T cells from PBMCs. The receptors were sampled from a human donor in good health.

The chain links TRBV12-3 or TRBV12-4 to TRBJ1-2; D ambiguous. V lost 6 bases and J 5 bases, leaving 13 bases between the germline ends. This CDR3 is built from 13 residues. The CDR3 spells CASRPEAGYGYTF. CDR3 DNA sequence: TGTGCCAGCAGACCCGAGGCGGGATATGGCTACACCTTC.

The chain employs TRBV6-6 and TRBJ2-1; D is uncertain. V was shortened by 2 bases and J by 10 bases, with 6 bases between the two germline ends. CDR1 MNHNY and CDR2 SVGAGI come from the germline V gene (reference sequence). The CDR3 spans 11 residues. CDR3 region: CASSYGGEQFF. CDR3 in DNA: TGTGCCAGCAGTTACGGTGGGGAGCAGTTCTTC.